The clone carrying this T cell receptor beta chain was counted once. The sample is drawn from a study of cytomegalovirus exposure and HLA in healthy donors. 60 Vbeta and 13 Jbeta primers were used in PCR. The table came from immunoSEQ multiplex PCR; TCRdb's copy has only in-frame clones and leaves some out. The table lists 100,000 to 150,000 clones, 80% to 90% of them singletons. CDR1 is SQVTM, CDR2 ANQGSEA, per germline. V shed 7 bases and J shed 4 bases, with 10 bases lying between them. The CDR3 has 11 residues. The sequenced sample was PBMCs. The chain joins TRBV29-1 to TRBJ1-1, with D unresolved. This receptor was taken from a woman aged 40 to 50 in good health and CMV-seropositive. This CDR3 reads CSAYQVTEAFF. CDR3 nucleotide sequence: TGCAGCGCGTACCAGGTCACTGAAGCTTTCTTT.